This is a list of T cell receptor beta chains from one sample in a study of control samples from healthy donors and cancer patients. Here immunoSEQ multiplex PCR was the method, and the copy in TCRdb shows in-frame clones only, minus some. Of over 150,000 clones in the sample, 85% to 95% were seen once. The sample was blood. These receptors originate from a woman aged 18-30 years in good health. Each CDR3 is given without its conserved first and last residue. Expanded clones get a size class; other rows say once, few or many, or leave the size out.

TRBV11-2,NA,TRBJ2-1,ASSLIRSSYNEQF
TRBV19,NA,TRBJ1-2,ASSIGGRGEYGYT
TRBV28,NA,TRBJ2-3,ASSLFTDTQY
TRBV12-3/TRBV12-4,NA,TRBJ1-2,ASVEGPTYGYT
TRBV5-1,NA,TRBJ2-3,ASSFGGGITDTQY
TRBV7-9,NA,TRBJ1-1,ASNTLERIEAF
TRBV9,NA,TRBJ2-1,ASSVVAASYNEQF
TRBV6-2/TRBV6-3,NA,TRBJ2-1,ASSFNAQGFSYNEQF
TRBV4-1,NA,TRBJ2-1,ASSQVFRGPYNEQF
TRBV28,once,TRBJ1-2,ASSFYRTGDYGYT
TRBV5-6,NA,TRBJ2-1,ASSPMTSASYNEQF
TRBV2,NA,TRBJ1-1,ASTRRGENTEAF
TRBV7-9,few,TRBJ2-7,ASSFGGNGEQY
TRBV27,NA,TRBJ1-5,ASSPWSGSNQPQH
TRBV6-1,NA,TRBJ1-2,ASSDPRSYGYT
TRBV19,NA,TRBJ1-5,ASSIRRSRVAQPQH
TRBV28,NA,TRBJ1-2,ASSPRGPPGYT
TRBV7-9,NA,TRBJ1-2,ASSLVGTGNGYT
TRBV12-3/TRBV12-4,once,TRBJ1-3,ASSALGGNTIY
TRBV4-3,NA,TRBJ1-5,ASSLTPGRPQH
TRBV15,NA,TRBJ2-7,ATSRQDHEQY
TRBV18,NA,TRBJ1-2,ASSPNRDIGYGYT
TRBV19,NA,TRBJ1-1,ASSFSGAREAF
TRBV24-1,NA,TRBJ1-5,ATSETGGNQPQH
TRBV11-2,NA,TRBJ2-2,ASSPAGLLTGELF
TRBV27,NA,TRBJ1-1,ASSYRDPNTEAF
TRBV27,NA,TRBJ2-2,ATRTSGGHTGELF
TRBV29-1,NA,TRBJ2-7,SALTVAYEQY
TRBV4-2,NA,TRBJ2-2,ASSQVGRGGLTGELF
TRBV27,once,TRBJ1-6,ASSTHWTGDAYNSPLH
TRBV27,NA,TRBJ1-2,ASSPTATNYGYT
TRBV7-2,NA,TRBJ2-7,ASSLALGGEQY
TRBV19,NA,TRBJ2-7,ASSMGTGGYEQY